This T cell receptor beta chain was recorded in a study of CD8 T cells in Susac syndrome. Study background: When blood was drawn, the patients with Susac syndrome were therapy-naive, on corticosteroids, or on intravenous immunoglobulin alone.

RNA amounts of roughly 0.45 to 1 ug underwent reverse transcription with random hexamers. An immunoSEQ multiplex PCR generated amplified TCR beta CDR3 products spanning 54 Vbeta and 13 Jbeta. TCRdb recomputed calls from the immunoSEQ multiplex PCR reads with MiXCR, one row per CDR3 protein. The sample lists around 110,000 distinct CDR3 sequences; over 95% were seen once. The length of the CDR3 is 13 residues. Trimming pared 6 bases from V and 7 bases from J, leaving 13 bases between. The sample comprised CD4+ T cells from PBMCs. The source of this sequence is a human donor with Susac syndrome. The genes are TRBV12-3 or TRBV12-4 and TRBJ2-1, with D tentatively TRBD2 (5 bases). The CDR3 coding sequence is TGTGCCAGCAGCCTCGTGAGGGATAATGAGCAGTTCTTC. Translated: CASSLVRDNEQFF.